This T cell receptor (beta chain) was captured in a study of PD-1 blockade in classical Hodgkin lymphoma. Turning to the study itself: Every 2 weeks, patients got 3 mg/kg intravenous nivolumab. Study results and caveats: The repertoire differences lack a defined cause, possibly disease activity or prior therapy. Before treatment, complete responders showed about the same diversity as newly diagnosed patients. Baseline TCR diversity was reportedly lower in newly diagnosed patients than healthy donors.

Time point specified: cycle 4 day 1 (C4D1), after less than seven weeks of nivolumab. There was relapse after autologous stem cell transplantation in every patient, and there was variation in brentuximab vedotin exposure. V dropped 8 bases and J dropped 6; count of bases not matched to a gene: 6. This CDR3 contains 13 residues. Per the germline V gene, CDR1 is MNHNY and CDR2 is SVGAGI (reference sequence). Some clones are missing from TCRdb's copy, which holds only in-frame ones; the method was immunoSEQ multiplex PCR. Among over 60,000 clones, more than 80% were seen once, and the ten largest hold approximately 10%. This clone was counted once. Its matching antigen is unknown.

V usage is TRBV6-6 and J usage is TRBJ2-2, with TRBD2 matching 7 bases. The sample in question was peripheral blood mononuclear cells (PBMCs), obtained before the fourth cycle of nivolumab. The source is a human donor with classical Hodgkin lymphoma. The chain's CDR3 is CASRRLAPGELFF. CDR3 nucleotide sequence: TGTGCCAGCCGAAGACTAGCCCCCGGGGAGCTGTTTTTT.